Below are 24 T cell receptor beta chains sequenced from a single sample in a study of tumor T cells in aggressive B-cell lymphoma. Produced via immunoSEQ multiplex PCR; TCRdb's table is partial and in-frame only. The sample includes around 6,000 clones, approximately 86% seen only once; the top ten take 3.1%. The specimen was tumor tissue. These receptors all stem from an adult with diffuse large B cell lymphoma. Some clones in this sample may be carry-over from other donors' samples.

This clone was recorded only once. This sequence joins TRBV7-9 and TRBJ1-5, with D maybe TRBD1 (6 bases). The CDR3 extends over 14 amino acids. V was pared by 2 bases and J by 7 bases, with 12 bases between. The V gene's germline CDR1 is SEHNR and CDR2 FQNEAQ (reference sequence). The CDR3: CASSLTGSTQPQHF. The CDR3 DNA is TGTGCCAGCAGCTTAACAGGGAGCACGCAGCCCCAGCATTTT. Together with reference TRBV7-9 and TRBJ1-5, the CDR3 gives the full variable domain: DTGVSQNPRHKITKRGQNVTFRCDPISEHNRLYWYRQTLGQGPEFLTYFQNEAQLEKSRLLSDRFSAERPKGSFSTLEIQRTEQGDSAMYLCASSLTGSTQPQHFGDGTRLSIL.

Concerning this clone: In the same sample, other DNA sequences code for this CDR3. The rearrangement joins TRBV19 to TRBJ1-2; possibly TRBD1 for D (6 bases). The CDR3 has 14 residues. Trimming cost V 5 bases and J 3 bases, with 13 bases left between them. Germline lookup yields CDR1 LNHDA and CDR2 SQIVND (reference sequence). The CDR3 here is CASSAGGGHYGYTF. DNA of the CDR3: TGTGCCAGTAGTGCCGGGGGGGGGCACTATGGCTACACCTTC. Full variable domain (missing parts from reference TRBV19 and TRBJ1-2): DGGITQSPKYLFRKEGQNVTLSCEQNLNHDAMYWYRQDPGQGLRLIYYSQIVNDFQKGDIAEGYSVSREKKESFPLTVTSAQKNPTAFYLCASSAGGGHYGYTFGSGTRLTVV.

The rearrangement joins TRBV5-4 to TRBJ2-1; 7 bases are shared with TRBD1. CDR3 length equals 15 residues. With 4 bases clipped from V and 4 bases from J, the junction kept 8 bases outside the gene matches. The germline CDR1 and CDR2 sequences are SGHNT and YYREEE (reference sequence). CDR3 residues: CASSIRDRFYNEQFF. The CDR3 region has the DNA TGTGCCAGCAGCATCCGGGACAGATTTTACAATGAGCAGTTCTTC. Looking up the rest from reference TRBV5-4 and TRBJ2-1 gives the full variable domain: ETGVTQSPTHLIKTRGQQVTLRCSSQSGHNTVSWYQQALGQGPQFIFQYYREEENGRGNFPPRFSGLQFPNYSSELNVNALELDDSALYLCASSIRDRFYNEQFFGPGTRLTVL.

The V call is TRBV28, the J call TRBJ2-5; TRBD1 might be the D (6 bases). Trimming left V 11 bases short and J 4 bases short, with 11 bases between. CDR1 and CDR2 (germline): MDHEN, SYDVKM. The CDR3 consists of 11 residues. CDR3 sequence (DNA): TGTGCCTGCGCAGGGGCAGAGACCCAGTACTTC. Translated: CACAGAETQYF.

This clone came up once. The J gene is TRBJ2-2, the V gene TRBV14; no clear D gene. This CDR3 has 15 residues. Trimming took off 2 bases at V and 4 bases at J, with 11 bases between the two ends. Germline V gene sequence: CDR1 SGHDN, CDR2 FVKESK. CDR3 nucleotide sequence: TGTGCCAGCAGCCAATATAGATTCTCCACCGGGGAGCTGTTTTTT. Its translation: CASSQYRFSTGELFF.

The CDR3 here is CASSLHRTSGGAYNEQFF. For the CDR3, the DNA is TGCGCCAGCAGCTTGCACCGGACTAGCGGGGGAGCCTACAATGAGCAGTTCTTC. V is TRBV5-1 and J is TRBJ2-1; TRBD2 aligns across 13 bases. This CDR3 is 18 amino acids long. CDR1 and CDR2 from the germline V gene are SGHRS and YFSETQ. The V segment lost 1 base and the J segment 2 bases; nucleotides outside the gene matches: 6.

This clone has just one count. The chain employs TRBV11-2 and TRBJ2-3; 12 bases align to TRBD2. The CDR3 has 15 amino acids. Germline CDR1 is SGHAT and CDR2 is FQNNGV. J lost 6 bases, V lost 5 bases, and 6 bases had no gene match. The CDR3 region is CASSQTSGRPDTQYF. In DNA, the CDR3 is TGTGCCAGCAGCCAAACTAGCGGGAGGCCGGATACGCAGTATTTT.

The V gene is TRBV7-2, the J gene TRBJ1-3; unclear D gene. V lost 1 base, J lost 7 bases, and 23 bases lay in between. CDR1 is SGHTA, CDR2 FQGNSA, per germline. This CDR3 is built from 18 residues. CDR3 bases: TGTGCCAGCAGCTTAGTTTCTCGGGGAGCCAGGTCCCTTAACACCATATATTTT. This codes for CASSLVSRGARSLNTIYF.

The chain combines TRBV5-6 with TRBJ2-2; 7 bases are shared with TRBD1. Per germline, CDR1 SGHDT and CDR2 YYEEEE. With 4 bases clipped from V and 2 bases from J, the junction kept 8 bases outside the gene matches. The CDR3 has 16 amino acids. This chain's CDR3 is CASSVLGQSNTGELFF. The CDR3 DNA reads as TGTGCCAGCAGCGTATTGGGACAGAGTAACACCGGGGAGCTGTTTTTT.

For the CDR3, the DNA is TGCGCCAGCAGCCAAGATTTAAGCGACGGTGAGCAGTACTTC. This gives the protein CASSQDLSDGEQYF. This sequence joins TRBV4-3 and TRBJ2-7; D gene uncertain. Per the germline V gene, CDR1 is LGHNA and CDR2 is YSLEER. The CDR3 runs to 14 residues. The V end was cut by 0 bases, the J end by 7 bases, with 13 bases between.

The chain couples TRBV28 to TRBJ1-2, with 10 bases aligning to TRBD1. V shed 6 bases and J 4 bases; nucleotides not matched to a gene: 5. CDR3 size: 14 residues. From germline, CDR1 is MDHEN and CDR2 SYDVKM. The CDR3 DNA reads TGTGCCAGCAGGGCCGGGACAGGGGTCTATGGCTACACCTTC. Its protein is CASRAGTGVYGYTF.

This chain uses TRBV4-3 with TRBJ2-5; 14 nucleotides align to TRBD2. In germline, CDR1 is LGHNA, CDR2 YSLEER. This CDR3 contains 18 residues. After removal of 1 base from V and 5 bases from J, the junction contained 9 bases not matched to a gene. The CDR3 protein is CASSQGLAGGVFLETQYF. CDR3 bases: TGCGCCAGCAGCCAAGGACTAGCGGGGGGGGTATTCCTGGAGACCCAGTACTTC.

The chain recombines TRBV27 with TRBJ1-1; 9 bases match TRBD1. The germline gives CDR1 MNHEY, CDR2 SMNVEV (reference sequence). CDR3 length: 16 amino acids. The junction had 7 bases not matched to a gene; V was cut back by 3 bases and J by 2 bases. As DNA, the CDR3 is TGTGCCAGCAGTTTGCGTAACAGGGGGCGTAACACTGAAGCTTTCTTT. Translation gives CASSLRNRGRNTEAFF.

This clone was detected a few times. This sequence joins TRBV5-8 and TRBJ2-4, with D unresolved. Germline loops: CDR1 SGHTS, CDR2 YDEGEE. The CDR3 length is 15 residues. Trimming left V 2 bases short and J 3 bases short, with 12 bases between. The CDR3 region is CASSFGSSDKNIQYF. The CDR3 nucleotides read TGTGCCAGCAGCTTCGGGTCCTCAGACAAAAACATTCAGTACTTC. Combining the CDR3 with reference TRBV5-8 and TRBJ2-4 gives the whole variable domain EAGVTQSPTHLIKTRGQQATLRCSPISGHTSVYWYQQALGLGLQFLLWYDEGEERNRGNFPPRFSGRQFPNYSSELNVNALELEDSALYLCASSFGSSDKNIQYFGAGTRLSVL.

The gene calls are TRBV5-6 and TRBJ1-2, with no clear D. Germline CDR1 reads SGHDT; CDR2 reads YYEEEE. V lost 3 bases to trimming and J lost 5 bases, with 11 bases between them. The CDR3 covers 13 residues. DNA for the CDR3: TGTGCCAGCAGCTCCGTAGTCGTATATGGCTACACCTTC. It encodes CASSSVVVYGYTF.

The V call is TRBV5-1, the J call TRBJ2-7, with 11 bases that match TRBD2. The CDR3 spans 17 residues. Germline CDR1 and CDR2: SGHRS and YFSETQ. Losses at the gene ends were 3 bases for V and 4 bases for J; bases not matched to a gene: 12. The CDR3 protein is CASSSTIAGGQLYEQYF. CDR3 coding DNA: TGCGCCAGCAGCTCGACAATAGCGGGAGGGCAACTATACGAGCAGTACTTC.

The chain uses TRBV29-1 and TRBJ1-2; D is possibly TRBD1 (6 bases). Trimming stripped 6 bases from V and 4 bases from J, with 12 bases between. The CDR3 runs 12 residues. Germline V gene lookup returns CDR1 SQVTM and CDR2 ANQGSEA. CDR3 in DNA: TGCAGCGTAACTGGACAGTCCTATGGCTACACCTTC. Its protein is CSVTGQSYGYTF.

The V gene is TRBV4-3, the J gene TRBJ2-1; 12 bases align to TRBD2. There are 17 residues in the CDR3. Germline CDR1 is LGHNA and CDR2 is YSLEER. V was clipped by 0 bases and J by 4 bases; unmatched bases: 4. CDR3 in amino acids: CASSQDSSGRVYNEQFF. DNA for the CDR3: TGCGCCAGCAGCCAAGATTCTAGCGGGAGGGTGTACAATGAGCAGTTCTTC.

This sequence joins TRBV11-2 and TRBJ1-3; D is unclear. The CDR3 covers 14 residues. V lost 5 bases and J lost 0, with 8 bases in between. From germline, CDR1 is SGHAT and CDR2 FQNNGV. DNA of the CDR3: TGTGCCAGCAGCCTGGCTTACTCTGGAAACACCATATATTTT. Translation: CASSLAYSGNTIYF.

The DNA of the CDR3 is TGTGCCAGTATTTGGGCGGGGGATAGCAATCAGCCCCAGCATTTT. Translation gives CASIWAGDSNQPQHF. The chain joins TRBV19 to TRBJ1-5; the D gene is possibly TRBD1 (5 bases). Germline assignment: CDR1 LNHDA and CDR2 SQIVND (reference sequence). The length of the CDR3 is 15 residues. Trimming took 7 bases from V and 0 from J, leaving 13 bases between them.

This clone was counted once. The rearrangement uses TRBV7-9 and TRBJ2-1, with TRBD2 as a possible D gene (5 bases). From germline, CDR1 is SEHNR and CDR2 FQNEAQ (reference sequence). V shed 6 bases and J shed 4 bases, with 22 bases lying between them. CDR3 length: 17 residues. CDR3 DNA sequence: TGTGCCAGCAGTGGAGGAACCGGCCGGTATCAATACAATGAGCAGTTCTTC. Residues: CASSGGTGRYQYNEQFF.

This clone was picked up a small number of times. The chain recombines TRBV27 with TRBJ1-2; 12 positions match TRBD1. The CDR3 has 17 amino acids. Germline loops: CDR1 MNHEY, CDR2 SMNVEV (reference sequence). The ends lost 4 bases at V and 5 bases at J; junction bases unmatched: 11. CDR3 amino acids: CASSSPRDRGQGYGYTF. The CDR3 coding sequence is TGTGCCAGCAGTTCCCCTCGGGACAGGGGGCAAGGGTATGGCTACACCTTC.

The rearrangement uses TRBV6-5 and TRBJ1-2; D remains ambiguous. V lost 1 base to trimming and J lost 5 bases, with 8 bases between them. The CDR3 runs to 13 residues. CDR1 and CDR2 (germline): MNHEY, SVGAGI. The DNA of the CDR3 is TGTGCCAGCAGTTACTATCGGTTTTATGGCTACACCTTC. Protein: CASSYYRFYGYTF.

This chain uses TRBV27 with TRBJ1-1, with D tentatively TRBD1 (6 bases). This CDR3 spans 13 amino acids. Per germline, CDR1 MNHEY and CDR2 SMNVEV (reference sequence). Trimming removed 1 base at V and 8 bases at J, with 11 bases between. The CDR3 region is CASSLYTGTEAFF. CDR3 DNA: TGTGCCAGCAGTTTATATACAGGGACCGAAGCTTTCTTT.